Below are 19 T cell receptor beta chains sequenced from a single sample in a study of blood T cell repertoires in COVID-19. Some clones are missing from TCRdb's copy, which holds only in-frame ones; the method was immunoSEQ multiplex PCR. The sample carries 340,000 or so clones, around 85% recorded once. The sequencing sample was made of PBMCs or T cells enriched from blood (not recorded which). The receptors originated from a woman aged 40 to 50 with acute COVID-19.

The V gene is TRBV29-1, the J gene TRBJ1-1; 9 bases are a match to TRBD1. V was clipped by 6 bases and J by 9 bases; unmatched bases: 8. The CDR3 is 12 residues long. Germline CDR1 reads SQVTM; CDR2 reads ANQGSEA. The CDR3 loop reads CSVHPGQGKAFF. The CDR3 bases are TGCAGCGTCCACCCCGGACAGGGGAAAGCTTTCTTT.

The chain recombines TRBV27 with TRBJ2-2; possibly TRBD1 for D (5 bases). V lost 5 bases and J 3 bases, leaving 13 bases between the germline ends. The CDR3 runs to 15 residues. Germline V lookup: CDR1 MNHEY, CDR2 SMNVEV (reference sequence). CDR3 sequence (DNA): TGTGCCAGCAGTACCTCGGCAGGGTACACCGGGGAGCTGTTTTTT. Amino acid sequence: CASSTSAGYTGELFF.

The chain carries TRBV7-2 and TRBJ2-5, with D tentatively TRBD1 (5 bases). Germline CDR1 SGHTA, CDR2 FQGNSA. CDR3 length: 13 amino acids. V was shortened by 5 bases and J by 3 bases, with 10 bases between the two germline ends. Here the CDR3 reads CASSNDSKETQYF. Here the CDR3 DNA reads TGTGCCAGCAGCAACGACAGTAAAGAGACCCAGTACTTC.

The rearrangement uses TRBV4-3 and TRBJ2-2; 9 bases map to TRBD2. Germline loops: CDR1 LGHNA, CDR2 YSLEER. There are 17 residues in the CDR3. V lost 0 bases, J lost 7 bases, and 9 bases stayed unmatched. Written as DNA, the CDR3 is TGCGCCAGCAGCCAAGAAATAGCGGGAGTTTTTAGCGGGGAGCTGTTTTTT. Translation: CASSQEIAGVFSGELFF.

This chain joins TRBV10-3 and TRBJ1-2; D perhaps matches TRBD1 (6 bases). Trimming left V 0 bases short and J 3 bases short, with 8 bases between. Germline lookup yields CDR1 ENHRY and CDR2 SYGVKD. The CDR3 has 14 residues. The CDR3 DNA reads TGTGCCATCAGTGAGTCTGCAGGGGACTATGGCTACACCTTC. Residues: CAISESAGDYGYTF.

The chain uses TRBV5-4 and TRBJ1-1; TRBD1 aligns across 8 bases. V dropped 0 bases and J dropped 3; count of bases not matched to a gene: 10. The germline CDR1 and CDR2 sequences are SGHNT and YYREEE (reference sequence). The CDR3 is 17 residues long. The CDR3 region is CASSLGPRQGLDTEAFF. CDR3 bases: TGTGCCAGCAGCTTGGGCCCGAGACAGGGGTTGGACACTGAAGCTTTCTTT.

The chain carries TRBV9 and TRBJ2-5; 7 positions match TRBD2. The CDR3 contains 16 residues. CDR1 and CDR2 (germline): SGDLS, YYNGEE. V lost 0 bases, J lost 1 base, and 6 bases stayed unmatched. CDR3 nucleotide sequence: TGTGCCAGCAGCGTAGTCGGGGGGTGGGGCCAAGAGACCCAGTACTTC. It encodes CASSVVGGWGQETQYF.

This clone was counted a few times. The sample holds other DNA sequences that translate to the same CDR3. The chain couples TRBV7-2 to TRBJ1-2, with a tentative D call TRBD1 (5 bases). This CDR3 region has 14 residues. Germline CDR1 reads SGHTA; CDR2 reads FQGNSA. With 0 bases removed from V and 4 bases from J, the gap between germline ends came to 9 bases. The CDR3 protein is CASSLAGAAYGYTF. The CDR3 bases are TGTGCCAGCAGCTTAGCAGGGGCGGCCTATGGCTACACCTTC.

The chain couples TRBV6-2 or TRBV6-3 to TRBJ2-7, with 10 bases matching TRBD2. CDR3 length: 16 amino acids. CDR1 and CDR2 from the germline V gene are MNHEY and SVGEGT. Trimming took 2 bases from V and 4 from J; bases not matched to a gene: 8. The CDR3 region is CASSYTGTSERYEQYF. The CDR3 DNA reads as TGTGCCAGCAGTTACACGGGGACTAGCGAGAGGTACGAGCAGTACTTC.

The chain carries TRBV28 and TRBJ1-4; no definite D call. The V gene lost 5 bases and the J gene lost 11 bases, with 12 bases spanning the gap. This CDR3 contains 12 residues. Germline lookup yields CDR1 MDHEN and CDR2 SYDVKM. The CDR3, as DNA: TGTGCCAGCAGTGAGGGTGTCGGGAAACTGTTTTTT. It is translated as CASSEGVGKLFF. Looking up the rest from reference TRBV28 and TRBJ1-4 gives the full variable domain: DVKVTQSSRYLVKRTGEKVFLECVQDMDHENMFWYRQDPGLGLRLIYFSYDVKMKEKGDIPEGYSVSREKKERFSLILESASTNQTSMYLCASSEGVGKLFFGSGTQLSVL.

V is TRBV27 and J is TRBJ1-2, with 9 bases that match TRBD1. The CDR3 is 14 amino acids. Germline CDR1 is MNHEY and CDR2 is SMNVEV (reference sequence). Germline trimming cut 6 bases from V and 8 bases from J; bases unmatched to any gene: 10. CDR3 sequence: CASRRTGGWDGYTF. CDR3 coding DNA: TGTGCCAGCAGACGTACAGGGGGCTGGGACGGCTACACCTTC.

J is TRBJ2-5 and V is TRBV18; TRBD2 might be the D (6 bases). Trimming stripped 3 bases from V and 5 bases from J, with 13 bases between. Germline CDR1 reads KGHSH; CDR2 reads LQKENI. The CDR3 is 14 residues long. CDR3 DNA: TGTGCCAGCTCACCGGCGGGGAATAGGGAGACCCAGTACTTC. It encodes CASSPAGNRETQYF.

This chain links TRBV19 with TRBJ1-1; tentatively, D is TRBD1 (5 bases). The CDR3 contains 17 residues. CDR1 is LNHDA, CDR2 SQIVND, per germline (reference sequence). V lost 3 bases to trimming and J lost 2 bases, with 19 bases between them. The CDR3 protein is CASSMGRVGGKNTEAFF. For the CDR3, the DNA is TGTGCCAGTAGTATGGGGCGGGTAGGAGGGAAAAACACTGAAGCTTTCTTT.

The chain is built from TRBV18 and TRBJ1-1; D remains ambiguous. V lost 1 base and J lost 5, with 11 bases in between. There are 14 residues in the CDR3. Germline CDR1 is KGHSH and CDR2 is LQKENI. The CDR3 DNA follows: TGTGCCAGCTCACCACGGTTCGGTAAGACTGAAGCTTTCTTT. It translates to CASSPRFGKTEAFF.

The chain links TRBV14 to TRBJ1-4, with 8 bases that match TRBD1. This CDR3 contains 14 residues. J was trimmed by 9 bases and V by 4 bases; bases with no gene match: 7. Germline-derived CDR1 and CDR2 are SGHDN and FVKESK. For the CDR3, the DNA is TGTGCCAGCAGCCCCGACAGGGGCGCCCAAAAACTGTTTTTT. Protein product: CASSPDRGAQKLFF.

V gene TRBV7-3 combines with J gene TRBJ2-1; D is undetermined. The V end lost 2 bases, the J end lost 5 bases, and 4 bases lay between the germline ends. The CDR3 extends over 12 amino acids. Germline CDR1 and CDR2: SGHTA and FQGTGA. The CDR3 nucleotides read TGTGCCAGCAGCTTACAGGACAATGAGCAGTTCTTC. It yields the protein CASSLQDNEQFF.

This clone occurred a few times. The chain employs TRBV28 and TRBJ2-2; D is perhaps TRBD1 (6 bases). From germline, CDR1 is MDHEN and CDR2 SYDVKM. The CDR3 has 17 residues. V lost 7 bases and J 2 bases, leaving 20 bases between the germline ends. CDR3 coding DNA: TGTGCCAGCACCCGGGGCCGTGGCAGGGGAAACACCGGGGAGCTGTTTTTT. Encoded protein: CASTRGRGRGNTGELFF.

V and J are TRBV6-2 or TRBV6-3 and TRBJ2-1, with D possibly matching TRBD1 (6 bases). The CDR3 loop spans 14 amino acids. Germline CDR1 and CDR2: MNHEY and SVGEGT. Trimming removed 5 bases at V and 9 bases at J, with 17 bases between. The CDR3 protein is CASSPRLLGGEQFF. In nucleotides, the CDR3 is TGTGCCAGCAGTCCACGACTATTAGGGGGTGAGCAGTTCTTC.

The table lists this clone with a count of one. CDR3: CASSPGQGRETQYF. CDR3 DNA sequence: TGTGCCAGCAGCCCAGGACAGGGAAGGGAGACCCAGTACTTC. The chain joins TRBV11-3 to TRBJ2-5; TRBD1 agrees at 8 bases. V dropped 5 bases and J dropped 5; count of bases not matched to a gene: 7. The germline V gene encodes CDR1 SGHNT and CDR2 YENEEA. This CDR3 region has 14 residues.